These 31 T cell receptor beta chains came from one sample sequenced in a study of shared clonotypes between healthy human individuals. Only in-frame clones appear in the TCRdb table, and some are missing; sequencing was by immunoSEQ multiplex PCR. This sample has about 500,000 clones, with roughly three quarters found just once. Sequenced input: PBMCs. All receptors come from a woman aged 40 to 55 in good health. Some clones in this sample may be carry-over from other donors' samples.

The chain uses TRBV28 and TRBJ2-7, with D possibly being TRBD1 (6 bases). The CDR3 is 15 residues long. Germline V gene data show CDR1 as MDHEN and CDR2 as SYDVKM. Trimming cost V 7 bases and J 1 base, with 17 bases left between them. The CDR3 nucleotides read TGTGCCAGCAACCCCCCAGGGGCTAATTCCTACGAGCAGTACTTC. Its translation is CASNPPGANSYEQYF.

The V call is TRBV15, the J call TRBJ1-4; 10 bases are a match to TRBD1. The germline V gene encodes CDR1 LNHNV and CDR2 YYDKDF (reference sequence). The junction had 6 bases not matched to a gene; V was cut back by 5 bases and J by 3 bases. The CDR3 has 16 residues. CDR3 DNA: TGTGCCACCAGCCGGACAGGGGGAATTTCTAATGAAAAACTGTTTTTT. The encoded protein is CATSRTGGISNEKLFF.

This clone has just one count. The CDR3 bases are TGTGCCAGCAGCCAATGGGGCCCTCATTTAGCGGGCAGCTCCTACGAGCAGTACTTC. Translation: CASSQWGPHLAGSSYEQYF. The chain combines TRBV4-2 with TRBJ2-5; TRBD2 matches at 7 bases. Matching the DNA end better, TRBJ2-7 makes the J call doubtful. Germline CDR1 LGHNA, CDR2 YNFKEQ. CDR3 size: 19 residues.

This clone was seen once. The chain has TRBV5-6 and TRBJ2-7; no reliable D call. V gave up 2 bases and J gave up 4 bases, with 19 bases separating them. The germline V gene has CDR1 SGHDT and CDR2 YYEEEE. The CDR3 totals 16 residues. The CDR3 sequence is CASSLISGGPFYEQYF. The CDR3 DNA follows: TGTGCCAGCAGCTTAATTTCGGGCGGCCCTTTTTACGAGCAGTACTTC.

The chain combines TRBV2 with TRBJ2-1; the D gene is possibly TRBD1 (6 bases). Germline lookup yields CDR1 SNHLY and CDR2 FYNNEI. This CDR3 contains 15 residues. V lost 6 bases and J lost 8, with 20 bases in between. CDR3 protein: CASRLQGLSNDEQFF. CDR3 bases: TGTGCCAGCAGGCTACAGGGTCTTTCTAACGATGAGCAGTTCTTC.

The J gene is TRBJ2-7, the V gene TRBV19; 9 bases are shared with TRBD1. The CDR3 loop spans 14 amino acids. V dropped 6 bases and J dropped 2; count of bases not matched to a gene: 5. Per the germline V gene, CDR1 is LNHDA and CDR2 is SQIVND (reference sequence). Here the CDR3 DNA reads TGTGCCAGTAGGTCGGGACAGGGTACCTACGAGCAGTACTTC. Its translation: CASRSGQGTYEQYF.

A word on this clone: Other DNA sequences from this sample encode an identical CDR3 as well. The rearrangement links TRBV9 to TRBJ1-4; a possible D gene is TRBD1 (5 bases). CDR3 length: 15 residues. Germline loops: CDR1 SGDLS, CDR2 YYNGEE. V was trimmed by 2 bases and J by 0 bases, leaving 8 bases between them. In nucleotides, the CDR3 is TGTGCCAGCAGCGTTGGAGGGGCAACTAATGAAAAACTGTTTTTT. It codes for CASSVGGATNEKLFF.

This clone was detected once. The V gene is TRBV19, the J gene TRBJ2-7; D is unclear. Between the trimmed V and J ends, which lost 10 bases and 2 bases, there was a span of 18 bases. This CDR3 spans 14 amino acids. Per germline, CDR1 LNHDA and CDR2 SQIVND (reference sequence). CDR3 coding DNA: TGTGCCATATCCCGCCAACGTGGGGCCTACGAGCAGTACTTC. Translated, it gives CAISRQRGAYEQYF.

On this clone: Distinct nucleotide sequences in the sample also encode this CDR3. This chain connects TRBV18 to TRBJ1-2; no clear D. V lost 0 bases, J lost 5 bases, and 7 bases lay in between. The V gene's germline CDR1 is KGHSH and CDR2 LQKENI. CDR3 length equals 13 residues. The CDR3 DNA is TGTGCCAGCTCACCACCAGGGCGATATGGCTACACCTTC. Translating gives CASSPPGRYGYTF.

The chain uses TRBV7-3 and TRBJ2-7, with 8 bases matching TRBD1. Germline V CDR1 and CDR2: SGHTA, FQGTGA. Losses at the gene ends were 7 bases for V and 0 bases for J; bases not matched to a gene: 8. The CDR3 runs 15 residues. The CDR3 nucleotides read TGTGCCAGCACCCGATGGGACAGGCCCTCCTACGAGCAGTACTTC. The encoded protein is CASTRWDRPSYEQYF.

This clone was found once. This sequence joins TRBV19 and TRBJ1-5; D is possibly TRBD1 (5 bases). Germline V gene lookup returns CDR1 LNHDA and CDR2 SQIVND (reference sequence). The CDR3 runs 14 residues. Trimming cost V 3 bases and J 3 bases, with 9 bases left between them. Here the CDR3 reads CASSIRQNNQPQHF. In nucleotides, the CDR3 is TGTGCCAGTAGTATTCGACAGAACAATCAGCCCCAGCATTTT.

The chain carries TRBV4-3 and TRBJ1-1; D ambiguous. The V gene lost 0 bases and the J gene lost 0 bases, with 5 bases spanning the gap. This CDR3 is built from 14 residues. CDR1 and CDR2 from the germline V gene are LGHNA and YSLEER. Here the CDR3 reads CASSQDRLNTEAFF. In DNA form, the CDR3 reads TGCGCCAGCAGCCAAGATAGGCTGAACACTGAAGCTTTCTTT.

The rearrangement links TRBV30 to TRBJ2-5; possibly TRBD1 or TRBD2 for D (5 bases each). The DNA end lines up better with TRBJ2-7; the J call may be wrong. Germline CDR1 GTSNPN, CDR2 SVGIG (reference sequence). This CDR3 spans 13 amino acids. The CDR3 loop is CAWSSGGAYEQYF. CDR3 DNA sequence: TGTGCCTGGAGTTCTGGGGGTGCCTACGAGCAGTACTTC.

This clone appeared a few times. This chain's CDR3 is CASGRRPRDSSYGYTF. The CDR3 bases are TGTGCCAGCGGACGGCGCCCCCGGGACAGCAGCTATGGCTACACCTTC. The J gene is TRBJ1-2, the V gene TRBV2, with 7 bases aligning to TRBD1. Germline V gene sequence: CDR1 SNHLY, CDR2 FYNNEI. V was pared by 8 bases and J by 4 bases, with 16 bases of the junction left unmatched. The CDR3 has 16 residues.

Only one count was recorded for this clone. The chain has TRBV27 and TRBJ1-1; tentatively, D is TRBD1 (6 bases). This CDR3 has 14 residues. The ends were cut back, 7 bases at V and 11 bases at J, with 23 bases in the middle. Germline V gives CDR1 MNHEY, CDR2 SMNVEV (reference sequence). The CDR3 DNA reads TGTGCCAGCATCCCACAACAGGGAGGTCGTTCCGCTTTCTTT. The encoded protein is CASIPQQGGRSAFF.

This clone showed up just a few times. The rearrangement uses TRBV23-1 and TRBJ2-1; D is perhaps TRBD1 or TRBD2 (6 bases each). TRBV23-1 is treated as an ORF (open reading frame) with a function not yet certain. There are 15 residues in the CDR3. V lost 8 bases to trimming and J lost 6 bases, with 20 bases between them. The CDR3 loop reads CASRKRRGALNEQFF. The CDR3 DNA is TGCGCCAGCCGTAAACGTAGGGGGGCCCTCAATGAGCAGTTCTTC.

The V gene is TRBV2, the J gene TRBJ2-3; 7 bases match TRBD2. From germline, CDR1 is SNHLY and CDR2 FYNNEI. The junction had 5 bases not matched to a gene; V was cut back by 4 bases and J by 4 bases. The CDR3 totals 14 residues. Written as DNA, the CDR3 is TGTGCCAGCAGTGTCGGCGGGAGCGCAGATACGCAGTATTTT. The encoded protein is CASSVGGSADTQYF.

The genes are TRBV9 and TRBJ2-7; 8 positions agree with TRBD1. Germline lookup yields CDR1 SGDLS and CDR2 YYNGEE. The CDR3 loop spans 15 amino acids. The ends lost 0 bases at V and 3 bases at J; junction bases unmatched: 5. The CDR3 sequence is CASSVEAGGFYEQYF. The CDR3 nucleotides are TGTGCCAGCAGCGTAGAGGCAGGGGGCTTCTACGAGCAGTACTTC.

This rearrangement joins TRBV30 to TRBJ2-1; 11 bases agree with TRBD2. The germline CDR1 and CDR2 sequences are GTSNPN and SVGIG (reference sequence). V lost 3 bases and J lost 9; bases outside the gene matches: 10. The CDR3 is made up of 15 amino acids. The CDR3 DNA sequence: TGTGCCTGGAGCATAGCGGGAGGGCCTGGAGTTGAGCAGTTCTTC. Amino acid sequence: CAWSIAGGPGVEQFF.

To note about this clone: A much larger clone sits a single nucleotide away, making a read error possible. This same CDR3 is encoded by further DNA sequences in the sample. V usage is TRBV5-1 and J usage is TRBJ2-7; D possibly corresponds to TRBD1 (6 bases). The length of the CDR3 is 14 residues. Germline V gives CDR1 SGHRS, CDR2 YFSETQ. The CDR3 protein is CASSLDQGHYEQYF. The DNA for the CDR3 is TGCGCTAGCAGCTTGGATCAGGGACACTACGAGCAGTACTTC.

The chain joins TRBV5-4 to TRBJ2-5, with unresolved D. The V end lost 4 bases, the J end lost 0 bases, and 7 bases lay between the germline ends. The CDR3 is 13 residues long. Germline lookup yields CDR1 SGHNT and CDR2 YYREEE (reference sequence). CDR3 sequence: CASSRVNQETQYF. The CDR3 region has the DNA TGTGCCAGCAGCCGGGTTAACCAAGAGACCCAGTACTTC.

This clone was found once. The rearrangement links TRBV7-8 to TRBJ1-4; TRBD1 agrees at 12 bases. The CDR3 sequence is 16 residues long. Germline CDR1 SGHVS, CDR2 FQNEAQ. The trim removed 3 bases at V and 8 bases at J, leaving 7 bases unmatched. For the CDR3, the DNA is TGTGCCAGCAGCTTCACCCCGGGACAGGGGGCGGAAAAACTGTTTTTT. This translates into CASSFTPGQGAEKLFF.

The chain links TRBV6-1 to TRBJ1-1; TRBD1 aligns across 7 bases. CDR3 length: 13 residues. V dropped 11 bases and J dropped 4; count of bases not matched to a gene: 10. The germline gives CDR1 MNHNS, CDR2 SASEGT. In DNA, the CDR3 is TGTGCCGGACGTACAGGGGTTGGCACTGAAGCTTTCTTT. This encodes CAGRTGVGTEAFF.

The CDR3 reads CASSVGERDTGELFF. CDR3 DNA: TGTGCCAGCAGCGTAGGGGAGAGGGACACCGGGGAGCTGTTTTTT. The V and J genes are TRBV9 and TRBJ2-2; a weak D match, TRBD2 (5 bases). Germline CDR1 and CDR2: SGDLS and YYNGEE. Trimming removed 0 bases at V and 3 bases at J, with 9 bases between. CDR3 length: 15 residues.

The V and J genes are TRBV14 and TRBJ1-1, with D maybe TRBD1 (6 bases). This CDR3 comprises 15 residues. Trimming pared 3 bases from V and 1 base from J, leaving 12 bases between. Germline assignment: CDR1 SGHDN and CDR2 FVKESK. In nucleotides, the CDR3 is TGTGCCAGCAGCCACCTGGGACATAAGAACACTGAAGCTTTCTTT. It yields the protein CASSHLGHKNTEAFF.

This chain joins TRBV29-1 and TRBJ2-5, with D perhaps matching TRBD2 (5 bases). The CDR3 spans 14 residues. Germline loops: CDR1 SQVTM, CDR2 ANQGSEA. V shed 2 bases and J shed 3 bases, with 13 bases lying between them. The CDR3 DNA reads as TGCAGCGTTGAAATCCTGAGGGCGGAAGAGACCCAGTACTTC. It is translated as CSVEILRAEETQYF.

Concerning this clone itself: A far larger clone is a single base away, which makes a read error likely. The V call is TRBV5-6, the J call TRBJ1-5, with D perhaps TRBD1 (5 bases). There are 16 residues in the CDR3. Per germline, CDR1 SGHDT and CDR2 YYEEEE. The CDR3 coding sequence is TGTGCCAGCAGCTTGGATGGGGGATCGATCAATCAGCTCCAGCATTTT. Its protein is CASSLDGGSINQLQHF.

The chain is built from TRBV2 and TRBJ2-7; TRBD1 matches 10 bases. After removal of 6 bases from V and 4 bases from J, the junction contained 12 bases not matched to a gene. The CDR3 consists of 16 residues. The germline gives CDR1 SNHLY, CDR2 FYNNEI. As DNA, the CDR3 is TGTGCCAGCAGAGCAAGCCGGACAGGGGGAGTTTACGAGCAGTACTTC. Its translation is CASRASRTGGVYEQYF.

This clone was recorded a few times. This chain connects TRBV6-6 to TRBJ1-5; 7 bases fit TRBD1. Unmatched junction bases numbered 1, after V lost 5 bases and J lost 3 bases. CDR3 length: 13 amino acids. Germline V CDR1 and CDR2: MNHNY, SVGAGI (reference sequence). The CDR3 DNA reads as TGTGCCAGCAGTGACAGGGACAATCAGCCCCAGCATTTT. Its translation: CASSDRDNQPQHF.

As DNA, the CDR3 is TGTGCCAGCAGCCGACTAGCGGGAGGGGACCAAGAGACCCAGTACTTC. The encoded protein is CASSRLAGGDQETQYF. The V call is TRBV13, the J call TRBJ2-5; 14 nucleotides line up with TRBD2. Unmatched junction bases numbered 2, after V lost 5 bases and J lost 0 bases. Looked up from germline, CDR1 is PRHDT and CDR2 is FYEKMQ (reference sequence). This CDR3 region has 16 residues.

Turning to this clone: A far larger clone is one nucleotide away, so this likely arose from a read error. This sample includes further DNA sequences coding for the same CDR3. This rearrangement joins TRBV6-4 to TRBJ2-1, with 11 nucleotides matching TRBD1. This CDR3 spans 14 amino acids. After removal of 2 bases from V and 7 bases from J, the junction contained 1 base not matched to a gene. Germline V lookup: CDR1 MRHNA, CDR2 SNTAGT. In DNA, the CDR3 is TGTGCCAGCAGTGACGGGACAGGGGGTAATGAGCAGTTCTTC. It codes for CASSDGTGGNEQFF.